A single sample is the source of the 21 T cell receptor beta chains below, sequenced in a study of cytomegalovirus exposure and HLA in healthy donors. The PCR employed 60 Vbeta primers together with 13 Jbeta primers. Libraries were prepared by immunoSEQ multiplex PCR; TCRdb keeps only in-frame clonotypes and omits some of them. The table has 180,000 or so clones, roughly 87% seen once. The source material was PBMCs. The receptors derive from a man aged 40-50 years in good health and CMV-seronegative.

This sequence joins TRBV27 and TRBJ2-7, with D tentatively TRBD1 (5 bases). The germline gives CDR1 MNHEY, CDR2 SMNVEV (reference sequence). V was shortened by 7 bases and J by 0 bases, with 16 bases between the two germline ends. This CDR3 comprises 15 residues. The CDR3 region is CASTDQQDVSYEQYF. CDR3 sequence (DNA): TGTGCCAGCACTGACCAACAGGACGTCTCCTACGAGCAGTACTTC.

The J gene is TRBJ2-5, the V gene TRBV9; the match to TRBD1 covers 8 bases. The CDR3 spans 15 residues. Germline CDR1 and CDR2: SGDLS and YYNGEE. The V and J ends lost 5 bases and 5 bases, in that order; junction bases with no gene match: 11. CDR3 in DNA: TGTGCCAGCAGTCCAGGGGGCAGGGGGAAGGAGACCCAGTACTTC. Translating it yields CASSPGGRGKETQYF.

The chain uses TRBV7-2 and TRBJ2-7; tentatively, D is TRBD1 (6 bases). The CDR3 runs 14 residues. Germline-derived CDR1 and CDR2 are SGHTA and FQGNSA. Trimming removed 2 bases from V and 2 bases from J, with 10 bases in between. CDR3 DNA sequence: TGTGCCAGCAGCTTAAACGGACAGCCCTACGAGCAGTACTTC. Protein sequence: CASSLNGQPYEQYF.

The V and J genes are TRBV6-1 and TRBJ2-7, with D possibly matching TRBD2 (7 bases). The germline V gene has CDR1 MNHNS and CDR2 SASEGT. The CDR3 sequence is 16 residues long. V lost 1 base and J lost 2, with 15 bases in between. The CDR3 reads CASSEGRGGRTYEQYF. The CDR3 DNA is TGTGCCAGCAGTGAAGGAAGGGGGGGGAGAACCTACGAGCAGTACTTC.

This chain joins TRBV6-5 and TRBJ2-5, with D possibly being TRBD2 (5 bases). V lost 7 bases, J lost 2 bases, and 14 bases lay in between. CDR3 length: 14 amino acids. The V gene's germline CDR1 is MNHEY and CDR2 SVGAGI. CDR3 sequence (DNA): TGTGCCAGCACCCCCCCCTCGGGGCAAGAGACCCAGTACTTC. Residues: CASTPPSGQETQYF.

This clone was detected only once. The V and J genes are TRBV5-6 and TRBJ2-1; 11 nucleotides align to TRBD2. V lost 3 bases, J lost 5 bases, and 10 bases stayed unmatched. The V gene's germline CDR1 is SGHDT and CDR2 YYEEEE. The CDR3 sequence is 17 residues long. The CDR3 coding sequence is TGTGCCAGCAGCTCAATTGCTCTAGCGGGAGGCAACAATGAGCAGTTCTTC. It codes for CASSSIALAGGNNEQFF.

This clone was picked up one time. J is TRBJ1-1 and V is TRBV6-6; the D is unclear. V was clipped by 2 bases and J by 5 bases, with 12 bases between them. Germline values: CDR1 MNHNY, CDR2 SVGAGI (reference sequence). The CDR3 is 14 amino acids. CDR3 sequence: CASSYGREGTEAFF. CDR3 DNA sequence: TGTGCCAGCAGTTACGGGAGGGAAGGGACTGAAGCTTTCTTT.

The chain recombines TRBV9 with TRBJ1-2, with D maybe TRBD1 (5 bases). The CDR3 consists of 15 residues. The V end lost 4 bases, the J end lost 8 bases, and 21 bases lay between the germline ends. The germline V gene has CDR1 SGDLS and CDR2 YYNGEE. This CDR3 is CASSPGRASGPGYTF. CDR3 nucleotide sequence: TGTGCCAGCAGCCCAGGGAGGGCCTCCGGCCCCGGCTACACCTTC.

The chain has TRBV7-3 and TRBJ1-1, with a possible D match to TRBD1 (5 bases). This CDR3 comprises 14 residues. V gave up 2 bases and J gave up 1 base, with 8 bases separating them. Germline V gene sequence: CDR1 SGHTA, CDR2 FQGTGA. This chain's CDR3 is CASSLADRNTEAFF. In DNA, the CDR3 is TGTGCCAGCAGCTTAGCCGACAGGAACACTGAAGCTTTCTTT.

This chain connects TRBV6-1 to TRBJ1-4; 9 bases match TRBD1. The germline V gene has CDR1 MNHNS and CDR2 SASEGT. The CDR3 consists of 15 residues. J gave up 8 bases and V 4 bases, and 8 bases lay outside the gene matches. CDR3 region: CASSGGGTGREKLFF. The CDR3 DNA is TGTGCCAGCAGTGGGGGCGGGACAGGGCGCGAAAAACTGTTTTTT.

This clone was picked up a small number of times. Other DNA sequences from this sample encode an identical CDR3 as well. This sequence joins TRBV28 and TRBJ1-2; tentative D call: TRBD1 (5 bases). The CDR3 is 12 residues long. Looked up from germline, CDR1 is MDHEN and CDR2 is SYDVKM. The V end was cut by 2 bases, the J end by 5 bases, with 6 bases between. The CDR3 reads CASSLPGYGYTF. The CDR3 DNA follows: TGTGCCAGCAGTTTACCAGGGTATGGCTACACCTTC.

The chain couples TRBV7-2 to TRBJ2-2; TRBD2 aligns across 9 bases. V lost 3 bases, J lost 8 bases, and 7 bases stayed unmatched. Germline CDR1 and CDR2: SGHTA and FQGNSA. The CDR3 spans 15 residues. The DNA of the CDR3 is TGTGCCAGCAGCTTGGGGCTAGCGGGAAGAGGGGAGCTGTTTTTT. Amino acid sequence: CASSLGLAGRGELFF.

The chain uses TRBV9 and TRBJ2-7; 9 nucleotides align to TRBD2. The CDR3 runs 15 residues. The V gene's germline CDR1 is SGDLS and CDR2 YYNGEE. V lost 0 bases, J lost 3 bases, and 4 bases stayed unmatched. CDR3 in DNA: TGTGCCAGCAGCGTAGGGGGAGCGGGGGGCTACGAGCAGTACTTC. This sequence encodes CASSVGGAGGYEQYF.

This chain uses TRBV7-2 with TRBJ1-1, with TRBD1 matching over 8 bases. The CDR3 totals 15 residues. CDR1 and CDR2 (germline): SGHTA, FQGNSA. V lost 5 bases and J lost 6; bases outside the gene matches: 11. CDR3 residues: CASSTRTGRVAEAFF. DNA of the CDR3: TGTGCCAGCAGCACAAGGACAGGGAGAGTAGCTGAAGCTTTCTTT. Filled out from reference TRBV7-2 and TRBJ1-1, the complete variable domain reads GAGVSQSPSNKVTEKGKDVELRCDPISGHTALYWYRQSLGQGLEFLIYFQGNSAPDKSGLPSDRFSAERTGGSVSTLTIQRTQQEDSAVYLCASSTRTGRVAEAFFGQGTRLTVV.

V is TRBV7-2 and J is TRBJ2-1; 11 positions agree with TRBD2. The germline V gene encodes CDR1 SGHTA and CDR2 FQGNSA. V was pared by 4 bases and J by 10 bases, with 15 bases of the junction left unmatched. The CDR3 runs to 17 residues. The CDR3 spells CASSSLWVAGGWDEQFF. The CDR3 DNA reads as TGTGCCAGCAGCTCTCTCTGGGTAGCGGGAGGGTGGGACGAGCAGTTCTTC.

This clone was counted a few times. As DNA, the CDR3 is TGCAGCTCTTCGGAGACAGGAAGGGGGAATACGCAGTATTTT. Amino acid sequence: CSSSETGRGNTQYF. The gene calls are TRBV29-1 and TRBJ2-3; D may be TRBD1 (6 bases). CDR1 is SQVTM and CDR2 is ANQGSEA in the germline V gene. Deletions cut 8 bases from V and 7 bases from J, with 22 bases between. CDR3 length: 14 residues.

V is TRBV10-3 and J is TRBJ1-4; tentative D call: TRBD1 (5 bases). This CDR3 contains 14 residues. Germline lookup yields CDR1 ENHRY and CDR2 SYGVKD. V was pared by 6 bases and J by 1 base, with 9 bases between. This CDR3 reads CAIRGTQTNEKLFF. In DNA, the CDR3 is TGTGCCATCAGGGGGACTCAAACTAATGAAAAACTGTTTTTT.

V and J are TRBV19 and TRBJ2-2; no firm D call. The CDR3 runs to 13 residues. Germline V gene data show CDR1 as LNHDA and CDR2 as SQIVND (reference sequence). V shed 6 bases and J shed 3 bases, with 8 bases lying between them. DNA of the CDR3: TGTGCCAGTAGGGTACTTTACACCGGGGAGCTGTTTTTT. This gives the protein CASRVLYTGELFF.

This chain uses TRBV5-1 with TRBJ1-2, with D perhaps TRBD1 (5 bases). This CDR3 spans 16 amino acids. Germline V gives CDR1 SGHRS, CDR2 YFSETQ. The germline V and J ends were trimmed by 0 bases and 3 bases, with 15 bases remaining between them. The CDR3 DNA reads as TGCGCCAGCAGCTTGGATGAGGGCCGGGGGTACTATGGCTACACCTTC. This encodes CASSLDEGRGYYGYTF.

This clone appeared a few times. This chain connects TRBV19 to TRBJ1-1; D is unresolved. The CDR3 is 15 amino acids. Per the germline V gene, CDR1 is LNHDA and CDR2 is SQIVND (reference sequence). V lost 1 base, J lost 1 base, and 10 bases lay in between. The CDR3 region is CASSIAPNRNTEAFF. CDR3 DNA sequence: TGTGCCAGTAGTATAGCCCCGAACAGGAACACTGAAGCTTTCTTT.

The CDR3 sequence: CASSLGGPNTEAFF. The CDR3 bases are TGTGCCAGCTCACTCGGGGGGCCGAACACTGAAGCTTTCTTT. The chain has TRBV18 and TRBJ1-1, with D maybe TRBD1 (6 bases). V lost 4 bases and J lost 1, with 10 bases in between. This CDR3 is built from 14 residues. CDR1 and CDR2 from the germline V gene are KGHSH and LQKENI.